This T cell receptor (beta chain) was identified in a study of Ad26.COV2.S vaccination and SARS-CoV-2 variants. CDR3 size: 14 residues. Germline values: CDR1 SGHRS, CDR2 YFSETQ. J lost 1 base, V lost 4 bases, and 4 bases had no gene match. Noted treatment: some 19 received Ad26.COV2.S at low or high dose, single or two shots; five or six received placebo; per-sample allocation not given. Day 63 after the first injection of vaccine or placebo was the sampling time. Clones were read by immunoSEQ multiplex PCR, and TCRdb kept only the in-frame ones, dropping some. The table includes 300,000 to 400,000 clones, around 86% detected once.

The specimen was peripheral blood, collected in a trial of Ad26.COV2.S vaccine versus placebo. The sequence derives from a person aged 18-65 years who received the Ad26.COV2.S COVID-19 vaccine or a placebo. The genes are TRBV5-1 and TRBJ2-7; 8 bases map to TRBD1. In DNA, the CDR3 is TGCGCCAGCAGCCCGGACAGGGTTTCCTACGAGCAGTACTTC. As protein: CASSPDRVSYEQYF.